This TCR beta chain is from a study of blood T cells in healthy people across ages. Combining a sample-barcoded 5' primer with a J-beta primer mix, a second PCR ran for about 7 to 11 cycles. Every single cDNA molecule received a tag from a template-switch adaptor with 12 random nucleotides. From the 5' RACE reads, TCRdb called clonotypes with MiXCR, one entry per CDR3 protein. Among hundreds of thousands of distinct CDR3 sequences listed, around 45% were seen once. The count of this clonotype is one. This CDR3 comprises 16 residues. CDR1 and CDR2 from the germline V gene are MGHRA and YSYEKL. The sequence derives from a woman aged 60-75 years in good health. The rearrangement links TRBV4-1 to TRBJ2-1; 8 bases are a match to TRBD1. The J call may be wrong; the DNA end is better matched by TRBJ2-7. The sample was blood. The CDR3 spells CASSRETGVGYNEQYF. The CDR3, as DNA: TGCGCCAGCAGCCGGGAGACAGGGGTTGGCTACAATGAGCAGTACTTC.